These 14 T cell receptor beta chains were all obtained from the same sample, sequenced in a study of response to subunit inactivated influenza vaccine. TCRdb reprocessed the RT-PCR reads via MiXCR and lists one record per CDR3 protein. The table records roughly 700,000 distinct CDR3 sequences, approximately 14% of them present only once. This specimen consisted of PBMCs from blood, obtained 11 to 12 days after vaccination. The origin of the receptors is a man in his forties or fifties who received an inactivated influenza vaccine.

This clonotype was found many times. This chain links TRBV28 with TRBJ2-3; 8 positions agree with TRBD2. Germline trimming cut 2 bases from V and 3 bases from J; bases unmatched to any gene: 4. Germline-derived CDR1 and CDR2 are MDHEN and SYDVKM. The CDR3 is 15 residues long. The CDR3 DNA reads TGTGCCAGCAGTTTAGGTACGGGGGGGACAGATACGCAGTATTTT. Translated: CASSLGTGGTDTQYF.

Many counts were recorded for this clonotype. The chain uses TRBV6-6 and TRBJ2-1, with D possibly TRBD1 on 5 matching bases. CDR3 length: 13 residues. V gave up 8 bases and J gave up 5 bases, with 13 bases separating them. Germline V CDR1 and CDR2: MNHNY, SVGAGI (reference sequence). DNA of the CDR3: TGTGCCAGCCACCCGACAGAAAACAATGAGCAGTTCTTC. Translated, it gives CASHPTENNEQFF.

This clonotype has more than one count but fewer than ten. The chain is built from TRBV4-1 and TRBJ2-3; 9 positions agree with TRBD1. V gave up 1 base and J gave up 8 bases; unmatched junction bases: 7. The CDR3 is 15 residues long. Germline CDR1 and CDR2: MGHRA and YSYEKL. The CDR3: CASSQAGTGSGTQYF. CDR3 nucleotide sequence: TGCGCCAGCAGCCAAGCAGGGACAGGGTCGGGTACGCAGTATTTT.

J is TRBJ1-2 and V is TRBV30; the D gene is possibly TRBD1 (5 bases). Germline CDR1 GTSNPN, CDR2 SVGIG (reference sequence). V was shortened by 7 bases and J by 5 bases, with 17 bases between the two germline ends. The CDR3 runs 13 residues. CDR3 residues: CASRPGGYYGYTF. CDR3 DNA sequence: TGTGCCTCCCGCCCCGGGGGGTATTATGGCTACACCTTC.

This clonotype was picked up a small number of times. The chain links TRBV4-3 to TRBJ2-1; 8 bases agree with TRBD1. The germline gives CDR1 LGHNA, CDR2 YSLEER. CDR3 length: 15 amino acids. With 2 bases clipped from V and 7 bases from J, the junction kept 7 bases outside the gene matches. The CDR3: CASSQLGQGSNEQFF. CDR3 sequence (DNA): TGCGCCAGCAGCCAACTAGGACAGGGCTCGAATGAGCAGTTCTTC.

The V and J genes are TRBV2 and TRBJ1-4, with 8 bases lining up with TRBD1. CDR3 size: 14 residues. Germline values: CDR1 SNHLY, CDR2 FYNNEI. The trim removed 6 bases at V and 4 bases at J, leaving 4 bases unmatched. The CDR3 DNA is TGTGCCAGCAGCCCAGGGGGCGTTAATGAAAAACTGTTTTTT. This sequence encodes CASSPGGVNEKLFF. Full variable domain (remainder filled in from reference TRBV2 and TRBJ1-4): EPEVTQTPSHQVTQMGQEVILRCVPISNHLYFYWYRQILGQKVEFLVSFYNNEISEKSEIFDDQFSVERPDGSNFTLKIRSTKLEDSAMYFCASSPGGVNEKLFFGSGTQLSVL.

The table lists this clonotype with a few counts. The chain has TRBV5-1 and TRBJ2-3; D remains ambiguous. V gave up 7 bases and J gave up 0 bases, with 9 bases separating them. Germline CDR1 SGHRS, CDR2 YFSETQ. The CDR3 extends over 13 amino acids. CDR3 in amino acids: CASGMRSTDTQYF. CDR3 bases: TGCGCCAGCGGCATGAGAAGCACAGATACGCAGTATTTT.

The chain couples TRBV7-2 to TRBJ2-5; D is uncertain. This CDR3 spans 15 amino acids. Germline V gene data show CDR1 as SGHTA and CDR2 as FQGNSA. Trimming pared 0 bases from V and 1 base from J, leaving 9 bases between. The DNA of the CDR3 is TGTGCCAGCAGCTTAGCAATTGGGGTCCAAGAGACCCAGTACTTC. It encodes CASSLAIGVQETQYF. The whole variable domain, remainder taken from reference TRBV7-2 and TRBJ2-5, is GAGVSQSPSNKVTEKGKDVELRCDPISGHTALYWYRQSLGQGLEFLIYFQGNSAPDKSGLPSDRFSAERTGGSVSTLTIQRTQQEDSAVYLCASSLAIGVQETQYFGPGTRLLVL.

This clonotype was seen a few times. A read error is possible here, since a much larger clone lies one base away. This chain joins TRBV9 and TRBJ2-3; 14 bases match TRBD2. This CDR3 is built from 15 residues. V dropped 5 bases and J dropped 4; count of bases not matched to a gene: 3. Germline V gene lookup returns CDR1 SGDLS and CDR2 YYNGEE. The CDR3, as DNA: TGTGCCAGCAGGCCGGGACTAGCGGGAGCAGATACGCAGTATTTT. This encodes CASRPGLAGADTQYF.

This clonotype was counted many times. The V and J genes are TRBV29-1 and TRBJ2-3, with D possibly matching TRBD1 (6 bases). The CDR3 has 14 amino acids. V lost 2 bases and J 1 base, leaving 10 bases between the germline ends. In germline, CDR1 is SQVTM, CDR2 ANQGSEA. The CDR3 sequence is CSVESPGGTDTQYF. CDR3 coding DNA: TGCAGCGTTGAATCCCCAGGGGGCACAGATACGCAGTATTTT.

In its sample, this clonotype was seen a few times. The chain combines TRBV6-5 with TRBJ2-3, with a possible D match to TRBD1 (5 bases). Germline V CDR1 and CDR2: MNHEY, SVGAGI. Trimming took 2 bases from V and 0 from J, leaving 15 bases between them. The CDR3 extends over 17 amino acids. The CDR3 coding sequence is TGTGCCAGCAGTTACGCAGGCCCTAGGGGTAGCACAGATACGCAGTATTTT. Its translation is CASSYAGPRGSTDTQYF.

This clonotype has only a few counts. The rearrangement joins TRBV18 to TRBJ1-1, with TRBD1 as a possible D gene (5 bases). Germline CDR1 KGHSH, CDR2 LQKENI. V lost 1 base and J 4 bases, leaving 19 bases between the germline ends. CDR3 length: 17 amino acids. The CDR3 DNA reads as TGTGCCAGCTCACCACGAGCAGGGATTAGGGCTGGCACTGAAGCTTTCTTT. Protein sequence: CASSPRAGIRAGTEAFF.

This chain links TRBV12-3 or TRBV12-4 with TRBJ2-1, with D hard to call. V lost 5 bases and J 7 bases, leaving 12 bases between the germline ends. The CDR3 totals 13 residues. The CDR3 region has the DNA TGTGCCAGCAGTCCCACCGGAGAGAATGAGCAGTTCTTC. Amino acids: CASSPTGENEQFF.

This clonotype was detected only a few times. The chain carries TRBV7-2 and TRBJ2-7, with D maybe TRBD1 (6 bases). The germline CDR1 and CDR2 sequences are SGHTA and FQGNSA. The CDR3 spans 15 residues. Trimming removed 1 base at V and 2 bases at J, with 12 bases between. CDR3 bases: TGTGCCAGCAGCTTAGTTACACAGGGTACCTACGAGCAGTACTTC. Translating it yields CASSLVTQGTYEQYF.